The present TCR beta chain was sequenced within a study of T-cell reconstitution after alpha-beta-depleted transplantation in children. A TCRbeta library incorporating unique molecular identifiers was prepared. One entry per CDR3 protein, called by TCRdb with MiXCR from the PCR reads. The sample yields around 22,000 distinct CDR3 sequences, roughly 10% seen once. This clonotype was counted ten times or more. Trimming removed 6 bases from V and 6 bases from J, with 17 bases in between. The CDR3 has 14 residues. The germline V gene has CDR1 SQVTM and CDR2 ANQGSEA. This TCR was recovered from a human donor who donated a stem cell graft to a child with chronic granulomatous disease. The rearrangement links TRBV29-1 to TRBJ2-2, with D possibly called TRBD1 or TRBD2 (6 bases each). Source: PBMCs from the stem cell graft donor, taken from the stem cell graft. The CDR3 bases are TGCAGCGTCAGGGGTTTAGGAGGGTCCGGGGAGCTGTTTTTT. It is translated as CSVRGLGGSGELFF.